This T cell receptor beta chain derives from a study of OX40 agonist ivuxolimab in advanced cancers. Study summary: Among those enrolled, mean age was about 63 years (range 23 to 79) and 75% to 85% were male.

After removal of 4 bases from V and 4 bases from J, the junction contained 4 bases not matched to a gene. Germline CDR1 is MRHNA and CDR2 is SNTAGT. The CDR3 runs 15 residues. As regards this clone: Its antigen is as yet unknown.

Method: immunoSEQ multiplex PCR; TCRdb's copy keeps in-frame clones and lacks some. The sample shows under 75,000 clones, around 85% of them seen only once. The study, taken as a whole, reports: The study observed clonal expansion of CD4+ and CD8+ blood T cells by week 6 at 0.1 to 3.0 mg/kg. Undetermined was the antigen specificity of the expanded peripheral T cells. Low clonal expansion, among the lowest seen, marked partial responders at 0.1-3.0 mg/kg.

Sequenced here: CD4+ or CD8+ T cells sorted from blood, sampled in a trial of the OX40 agonist ivuxolimab. The clonotype originates from an adult with an advanced solid tumor such as melanoma, head and neck, liver or kidney cancer. The chain links TRBV6-4 to TRBJ2-2, with 9 bases identical to TRBD1. DNA of the CDR3: TGTGCCAGCAGTGTGGACAGGGGTACCACCGGGGAGCTGTTTTTT. Its translation is CASSVDRGTTGELFF.